Listed below are T cell receptor beta chains from one sample, sequenced in a study of blood T cell repertoires in COVID-19. TCRdb's table, derived via immunoSEQ multiplex PCR, lists solely in-frame clones and lacks some. The data show 150,000 to 200,000 clones, around 76% seen once. The source material was PBMCs or T cells enriched from blood (not recorded which). The receptor source for this set is a woman in her forties or fifties with acute COVID-19. CDR3s include the opening cysteine and the closing phenylalanine or tryptophan.

V: TRBV19; J: TRBJ1-4; CDR3: CASSIAGQGKEKLFF
V: TRBV13; J: TRBJ1-2; CDR3: CASSFGPDRGQSGYTF
V: TRBV4-1; J: TRBJ1-1; CDR3: CASSRIGYTEAFF
V: TRBV18; J: TRBJ1-5; CDR3: CASSRGGTVGGNQPQHF
V: TRBV4-3; J: TRBJ1-2; CDR3: CASSPKGQGILKANYGYTF
V: TRBV27; J: TRBJ1-3; CDR3: CASSLGQGISGNTIYF
V: TRBV7-2; J: TRBJ1-2; CDR3: CASSTGQGANYGYTF
V: TRBV19; J: TRBJ1-2; CDR3: CASVYSGTANYGYTF
V: TRBV4-3; J: TRBJ1-4; CDR3: CASSQELARLGGEKLFF
V: TRBV6-5; J: TRBJ2-1; CDR3: CASSYMYSSYNEQFF
V: TRBV6-2/TRBV6-3; J: TRBJ2-3; CDR3: CASSYSILTLEGDTQYF
V: TRBV4-1; J: TRBJ2-2; CDR3: CASSQAGQGIPGELFF
V: TRBV4-1; J: TRBJ2-1; CDR3: CASSRGTVGKNNEQFF